Listed below are T cell receptor beta chains from one sample, sequenced in a study of cytomegalovirus exposure and HLA in healthy donors. TCRdb's copy holds only in-frame clones and misses some; the assay was immunoSEQ multiplex PCR. The sample carries over 150,000 clones, around 80% recorded once. The source material was PBMCs. The receptors come from a male donor in good health and CMV-seronegative. The conserved cysteine and the conserved F or W are not part of the CDR3 here.

V gene: TRBV4-3; J gene: TRBJ2-1; CDR3 protein: ASSQNDRDHSNEQF
V gene: TRBV6-5; J gene: TRBJ2-7; CDR3 protein: ASSYPGTGHYEQY
V gene: TRBV5-1; J gene: TRBJ1-2; CDR3 protein: ASSLLAGGLYGYT
V gene: TRBV4-1; J gene: TRBJ2-7; CDR3 protein: ASSPLTVSYEQY
V gene: TRBV6-6; J gene: TRBJ2-7; CDR3 protein: ASSYLTSGGYEQY
V gene: TRBV7-2; J gene: TRBJ2-7; CDR3 protein: ASSTGQGGHNEQY
V gene: TRBV7-2; J gene: TRBJ1-6; CDR3 protein: ASRLYAGQGASPLH
V gene: TRBV19; J gene: TRBJ2-4; CDR3 protein: ASSTRLLLAKNIQY
V gene: TRBV11-1; J gene: TRBJ2-7; CDR3 protein: ASSWGLGDEQY
V gene: TRBV5-4; J gene: TRBJ1-2; CDR3 protein: ASSSGATYGYT
V gene: TRBV18; J gene: TRBJ2-2; CDR3 protein: ASSSPGQKYTGELF
V gene: TRBV5-1; J gene: TRBJ2-3; CDR3 protein: ASSFNGGAGDTQY
V gene: TRBV6-5; J gene: TRBJ2-7; CDR3 protein: ASSYRSAYEQY
V gene: TRBV18; J gene: TRBJ2-1; CDR3 protein: ASSPGQGVSYNEQF
V gene: TRBV6-1; J gene: TRBJ1-1; CDR3 protein: ASSGRRGWAF
V gene: TRBV6-4; J gene: TRBJ2-1; CDR3 protein: ASSALPSGTGAPNEQF
V gene: TRBV6-5; J gene: TRBJ1-2; CDR3 protein: ASSYGQGNGYT
V gene: TRBV11-3; J gene: TRBJ2-7; CDR3 protein: ASSLGLAGRDEQY
V gene: TRBV6-6; J gene: TRBJ1-2; CDR3 protein: ASSPQGSPRRYGYT
V gene: TRBV15; J gene: TRBJ2-5; CDR3 protein: ATSPGVGLETQY
V gene: TRBV30; J gene: TRBJ2-3; CDR3 protein: AWSPTRGGWFTDTQY
V gene: TRBV5-1; J gene: TRBJ2-5; CDR3 protein: ASSRDRGEETQY
V gene: TRBV5-1; J gene: TRBJ1-4; CDR3 protein: ASSWTAAGGNEKLF
V gene: TRBV4-3; J gene: TRBJ1-2; CDR3 protein: ASSRDRERGGYGYT
V gene: TRBV19; J gene: TRBJ1-5; CDR3 protein: ASSIGQGRPSGRNQPQH
V gene: TRBV5-5; J gene: TRBJ2-2; CDR3 protein: ASSFAAGINGELF
V gene: TRBV6-1; J gene: TRBJ1-2; CDR3 protein: ASSGSGTGGYGYT
V gene: TRBV6-6; J gene: TRBJ2-1; CDR3 protein: ASGSGGSYNEQF
V gene: TRBV14; J gene: TRBJ1-6; CDR3 protein: ASSQDWAGASPLH
V gene: TRBV5-1; J gene: TRBJ2-2; CDR3 protein: ASGQKVNTGELF
V gene: TRBV29-1; J gene: TRBJ2-1; CDR3 protein: SVSTSGGANEQF
V gene: TRBV6-1; J gene: TRBJ1-1; CDR3 protein: ATILDTRDTEAF
V gene: TRBV6-1; J gene: TRBJ1-2; CDR3 protein: AGRQGSVYGYT
V gene: TRBV27; J gene: TRBJ1-2; CDR3 protein: ASSLGQGDGYT
V gene: TRBV10-2; J gene: TRBJ1-2; CDR3 protein: ASSPDSYGYT
V gene: TRBV5-6; J gene: TRBJ1-5; CDR3 protein: ASSLVGQPQH
V gene: TRBV7-8; J gene: TRBJ2-3; CDR3 protein: ASSPIAGGVGTDTQY
V gene: TRBV9; J gene: TRBJ1-2; CDR3 protein: ASSETSYARGSHGYT
V gene: TRBV7-9; J gene: TRBJ1-1; CDR3 protein: ASSFAGASEAF
V gene: TRBV18; J gene: TRBJ1-3; CDR3 protein: ASSPSGTGSGNTIY
V gene: TRBV6-5; J gene: TRBJ2-3; CDR3 protein: ASSFTGTSGADTQY
V gene: TRBV4-1; J gene: TRBJ2-5; CDR3 protein: ASRSMGHGTQY
V gene: TRBV6-5; J gene: TRBJ2-7; CDR3 protein: ASSGQVPNEQY
V gene: TRBV4-1; J gene: TRBJ1-5; CDR3 protein: ASSQVYRRLNQPQH
V gene: TRBV12-5; J gene: TRBJ2-7; CDR3 protein: ASGLYGTYEQY
V gene: TRBV5-6; J gene: TRBJ1-1; CDR3 protein: ASSLAILNTEAF
V gene: TRBV19; J gene: TRBJ1-2; CDR3 protein: ASSIGVPNYGYT
V gene: TRBV11-2; J gene: TRBJ2-7; CDR3 protein: ASSQSGQSYEQY
V gene: TRBV6-1; J gene: TRBJ1-2; CDR3 protein: ASTLTSNYGYT
V gene: TRBV7-2; J gene: TRBJ1-6; CDR3 protein: ASSLYGSIAH
V gene: TRBV6-4; J gene: TRBJ1-2; CDR3 protein: ASSADRGGYGYT
V gene: TRBV4-1; J gene: TRBJ2-7; CDR3 protein: ASSRGGQGAFEQY
V gene: TRBV6-5; J gene: TRBJ1-2; CDR3 protein: ASSPEGQGASGYT
V gene: TRBV5-1; J gene: TRBJ2-2; CDR3 protein: ASSLRQGSTGELF
V gene: TRBV5-1; J gene: TRBJ2-2; CDR3 protein: ASSSDRTNTGELF